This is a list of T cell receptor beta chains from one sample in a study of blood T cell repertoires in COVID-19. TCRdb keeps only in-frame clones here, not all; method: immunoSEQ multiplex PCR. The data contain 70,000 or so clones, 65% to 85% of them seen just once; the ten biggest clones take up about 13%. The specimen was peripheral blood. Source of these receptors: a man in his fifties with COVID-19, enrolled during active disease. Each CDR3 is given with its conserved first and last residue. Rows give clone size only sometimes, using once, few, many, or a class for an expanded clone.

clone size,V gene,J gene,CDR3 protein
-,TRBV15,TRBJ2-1,CATSRDLRGDNEQFF
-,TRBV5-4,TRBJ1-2,CASSNQGAYGYTF
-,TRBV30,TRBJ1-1,CAWSFDRGNEAFF
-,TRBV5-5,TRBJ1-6,CASSLADHSGSPLHF
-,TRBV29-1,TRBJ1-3,CSVMTGGFGNTIYF
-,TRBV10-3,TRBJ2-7,CAISESGGGGEQYF
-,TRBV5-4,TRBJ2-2,CASSSVTGELFF
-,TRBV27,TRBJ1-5,CASSLRYQGDQPQHF
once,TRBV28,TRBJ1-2,CASTTRLEGYTF
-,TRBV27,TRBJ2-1,CASSFAGAGVVGEQFF
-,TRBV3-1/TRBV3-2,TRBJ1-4,CASRKGTGVEKLFF
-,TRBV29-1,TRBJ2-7,CSVSNRGGEQYF
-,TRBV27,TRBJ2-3,CASRSGSWADTQYF
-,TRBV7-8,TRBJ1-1,CASSLDLRGEAFF
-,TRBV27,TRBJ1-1,CASSLQGLPTRRNEAFF
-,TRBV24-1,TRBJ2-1,CATSEGAVNEQFF
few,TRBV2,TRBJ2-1,CASLTGQGGPNEQFF
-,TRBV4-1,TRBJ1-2,CASSPREEPGYTF
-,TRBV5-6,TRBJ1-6,CASSLWTYNSPLHF
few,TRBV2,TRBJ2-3,CASSVQGITDTQYF
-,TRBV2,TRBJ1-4,CASSGAQGMGEKLFF
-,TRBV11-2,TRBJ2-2,CASSLDLGEASGHYGELFF
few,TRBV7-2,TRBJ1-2,CASSSGTGKYGYTF
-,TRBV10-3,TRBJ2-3,CAISEWGGSSTDTQYF
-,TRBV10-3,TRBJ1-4,CAIRDRGSEKLFF
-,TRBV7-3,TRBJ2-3,CASSSDNTDTQYF
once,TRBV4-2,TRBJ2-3,CASSQGSSGSTDTQYF
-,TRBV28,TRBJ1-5,CASSVTGDGQPQHF
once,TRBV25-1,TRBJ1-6,CASSGLSGQVNSPLHF
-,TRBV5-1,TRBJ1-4,CASSLDQGTNEKLFF
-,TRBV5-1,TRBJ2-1,CASSRGGRETNEQFF
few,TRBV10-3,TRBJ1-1,CAISESGAHNTEAFF
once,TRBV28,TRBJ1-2,CASTRDRQNYGYTF
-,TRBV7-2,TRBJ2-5,CASSRGPGTQYF
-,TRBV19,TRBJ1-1,CASSRGQGIAEAFF
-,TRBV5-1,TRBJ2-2,CASSWPGRGNTGELFF
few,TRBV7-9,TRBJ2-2,CASSPKGETTGELFF
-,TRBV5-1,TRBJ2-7,CASSLAGQDDEQYF
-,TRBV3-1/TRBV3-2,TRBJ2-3,CASSRQGQDTQYF
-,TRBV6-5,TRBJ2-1,CASTRTGAYNEQFF
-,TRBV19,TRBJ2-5,CASTAEGRETQYF
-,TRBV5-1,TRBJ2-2,CASSLVAANTGELFF
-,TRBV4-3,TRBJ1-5,CASSPTGGYQPQHF
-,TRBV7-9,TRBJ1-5,CASSFRGDQPQHF
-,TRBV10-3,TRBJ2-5,CATRDRVGREAQETQYF
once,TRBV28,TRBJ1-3,CASSSLPGQSSALSGNTIYF
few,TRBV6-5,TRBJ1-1,CASRGRDFYTEAFF
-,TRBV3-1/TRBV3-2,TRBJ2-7,CASSQSGQGAREQYF
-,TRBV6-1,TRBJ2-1,CASSEGQYNEQFF
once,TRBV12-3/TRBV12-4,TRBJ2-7,CASMGGEGYEQYF
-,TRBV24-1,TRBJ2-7,CATSGGGTKNYEQYF
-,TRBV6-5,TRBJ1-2,CASINSGGQIYGYTF
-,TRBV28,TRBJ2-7,CASSFAGEGYEQYF
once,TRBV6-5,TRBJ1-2,CASSYSGAYGYTF
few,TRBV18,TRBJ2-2,CASSPNSFLLNTGELFF